This TCR beta chain was sequenced for a study of beta chain features in type 1 diabetes (dated by TCRdb to the late 2010s). Turning to the overall study: Mean age, gender distribution, total cell number and subset yield did not differ between patients and healthy donors. Across all samples, some 99 million sorted cells were examined, and cell number per subset correlated strongly with RNA yield. The study compared TCRB repertoires of sorted circulating CD4+ T cell subsets between recently diagnosed type 1 diabetes patients and matched healthy donors. Regulatory and stem cell-like memory subsets were isolated from only 8 patients and about eight healthy donors, whereas naive and central memory subsets came from all 30 or so donors. The study at large found these results: Because cDNA was sequenced instead of genomic DNA, highly expressing activated cells could be over-represented, though the groups showed no difference in activation or CD3 levels. In all four CD4+ subsets, TCRB CDR3 length was moderately but significantly shorter in type 1 diabetes patients. Patients with type 1 diabetes made fewer insertions and deleted more nucleotides at VDJ recombination sites, implying thymic rearrangement abnormalities. Only small numbers of individuals were included in the HLA sub-analyses, which left unresolved whether HLA type had any influence on TCRB rearrangement. Naive, central memory and regulatory TCRB repertoires appeared to be more similar among patients than among healthy donors. PCR might favor shorter templates, but patient and control samples were amplified and corrected together, so any skew would affect both groups equally.

A single peripheral blood draw of about 116 mL on average was collected from each donor into heparinised tubes. A BD FACSAria II was used to sort naive, central memory, regulatory and stem cell-like memory CD4+ T cells with a panel that included CD45RO, CCR7, CD25, CD127, CD95 and CD27. A purity above 95% was achieved for all sorted populations. PBMCs were isolated right away by Lymphoprep density gradient centrifugation and were stained directly, without culture. So that batch effects would be minimized, each experiment stained and sorted samples in pairs, pairing one healthy donor with one patient. This clone was seen a handful of times. Its target antigen remains unknown. Nothing much larger sits one base from this clone, and base qualities are not available. All of the isolated RNA was reverse transcribed with the High Capacity cDNA Reverse Transcription Kit, so expressed TCRB transcripts were sequenced. Deep immunoSEQ sequencing was applied to naive, central memory and regulatory T cell samples, giving an average of roughly 3.6 million total reads per sample. Sorted cells were lysed in RLT buffer, and RNA was extracted using DNase-treated RNeasy Micro or Mini kits according to cell number. To prevent cross-contamination, each cell subset was processed individually, whereas patient and healthy donor samples were processed jointly. Using the immunoSEQ multiplex PCR, TCRB sequences were amplified from cDNA into 87-bp fragments spanning the CDR3 region. Sequencing of the amplicons was performed on the Illumina HiSeq platform. The authors' pipeline ran thus. PCR bias was corrected computationally using synthetic template baselines, and reads within Hamming distance 2 were collapsed, with unmergeable singletons discarded. Reads were aligned against IMGT so that V, D and J genes, CDR3 length and insertions or deletions at six rearrangement sites could be assigned. Within each subset, clonotype counts were normalized to the number of sorted cells before true diversity and Gini coefficients were calculated with the tcR R package. Repertoire sharing was quantified using the overlap coefficient calculated on TCRB nucleotide sequences. As a proxy for the pre-selection repertoire, out-of-frame TCRB sequences from naive cells were analyzed. This immuneACCESS table, as held by TCRdb, lists in-frame sequences with V and J called but not all clones. Of the missing ones, under half trace to an unresolved V gene in checked studies; the others have no known cause. V, J and clone size are those of that table, while D and trimming were read from the DNA. The sample table shows over 200,000 clones, and 11% are seen once. The ten most abundant clones make up roughly 0.017% of the sample.

V drops 2 bases and J drops 0 bases, leaving 8 bases in between. The CDR3, cysteine through phenylalanine, is 14 amino acids long. The read is trimmed to its CDR3 DNA, 42 bases read in frame from base 1. The germline V gene sets CDR1 to SGHRS and CDR2 to YFSETQ. The rearranged segments are TRBV5-1 and TRBJ1-1; the D gene identity is not certain. The TCR comes from a man aged 25-45 years with type 1 diabetes. The sample consisted of naive CD4+ T cells from blood. This sample's cell subset or site label indicates: true naive CD4+ T cells. The CDR3 corresponds to CASSFPGVNTEAFF. DNA sequence: TGCGCCAGCAGCTTTCCGGGAGTGAACACTGAAGCTTTCTTT.